This TCR beta chain was identified in a study of PD-1 blockade in classical Hodgkin lymphoma. Produced via immunoSEQ multiplex PCR; TCRdb's table is partial and in-frame only. The sample records about 13,000 clones, roughly 80% being singletons. There are 14 residues in the CDR3. Germline CDR1 and CDR2: MDHEN and SYDVKM. Trimming shortened V by 2 bases and J by 0 bases, and 7 bases separated the two germline ends. Time point: cycle 4 day 1 (C4D1), after six to seven weeks of nivolumab. Autologous stem cell transplantation was followed by relapse in every patient, and brentuximab vedotin exposure varied.

The sequencing here drew on peripheral blood mononuclear cells (PBMCs), taken before the fourth cycle of nivolumab. The chain combines TRBV28 with TRBJ1-2; D remains ambiguous. The clonotype comes from a human donor with classical Hodgkin lymphoma. The CDR3 loop reads CASSLIGANYGYTF. Written as DNA, the CDR3 is TGTGCCAGCAGTTTAATAGGCGCTAACTATGGCTACACCTTC.